The 8 T cell receptor beta chains presented below share a single source sample, sequenced in a study of T-cell reconstitution after alpha-beta-depleted transplantation in children. During its preparation, the TCRbeta library received unique molecular identifiers. TCRdb called the PCR reads again in MiXCR, with one record for every CDR3 protein. The profile shows approximately 300,000 distinct CDR3 sequences, about 9.4% of them singletons. Source: PBMCs, taken before TCRalphabeta/CD19-depleted stem cell transplant. These receptors were obtained from a boy in the first two years of life with acute myeloid leukemia, due to receive a stem cell transplant.

This clonotype was counted many times. The chain employs TRBV27 and TRBJ2-7; D may correspond to TRBD1 or TRBD2 (6 bases each). Looked up from germline, CDR1 is MNHEY and CDR2 is SMNVEV (reference sequence). Trimming removed 3 bases at V and 4 bases at J, with 16 bases between. The CDR3 is 15 residues long. CDR3 nucleotide sequence: TGTGCCAGCAGTTTTTCGAGGGGGGAATCGTACGAGCAGTACTTC. Its translation: CASSFSRGESYEQYF.

In this sample, this clonotype turned up many times. The chain links TRBV24-1 to TRBJ2-5; maybe TRBD1 (6 bases). The length of the CDR3 is 14 residues. Germline CDR1 and CDR2: KGHDR and SFDVKD. The V gene lost 5 bases and the J gene lost 1 base, with 10 bases spanning the gap. The CDR3 DNA follows: TGTGCCACCAGTGGGGTGGGGGCCCAAGAGACCCAGTACTTC. Its translation is CATSGVGAQETQYF.

In this sample, this clonotype turned up many times. The J gene is TRBJ2-1, the V gene TRBV11-2; 14 bases line up with TRBD2. The CDR3 sequence is 17 residues long. The germline gives CDR1 SGHAT, CDR2 FQNNGV. With 11 bases clipped from V and 8 bases from J, the junction kept 17 bases outside the gene matches. CDR3 DNA: TGTGCCTGGGTGAAAAGTAGGACTAGCGGGAGGTGGGATGAGCAGTTCTTC. This sequence encodes CAWVKSRTSGRWDEQFF.

This clonotype was picked up many times. The chain uses TRBV24-1 and TRBJ2-3; 7 bases map to TRBD1. This CDR3 contains 16 residues. After removal of 1 base from V and 3 bases from J, the junction contained 6 bases not matched to a gene. Germline V CDR1 and CDR2: KGHDR, SFDVKD. For the CDR3, the DNA is TGTGCCACCAGTGATTTAGAGAACAGGGGTACAGATACGCAGTATTTT. Translating gives CATSDLENRGTDTQYF.

The chain uses TRBV29-1 and TRBJ1-1; 10 nucleotides align to TRBD1. Germline V gives CDR1 SQVTM, CDR2 ANQGSEA. Trimming at V came to 4 bases and at J to 1 base, leaving 6 bases not matched to a gene. The CDR3 has 15 residues. CDR3 residues: CSVGDRGRGNTEAFF. CDR3 bases: TGCAGCGTTGGAGACAGGGGGCGGGGGAACACTGAAGCTTTCTTT.

There are many counts of this clonotype. The gene calls are TRBV12-3 or TRBV12-4 and TRBJ1-5; D remains unclear. The CDR3 runs 13 residues. The V and J ends lost 8 bases and 4 bases respectively, with 12 bases between them. As DNA, the CDR3 is TGTGCCAGCTCCCCGGGATCTAATCAGCCCCAGCATTTT. Amino acids: CASSPGSNQPQHF.

There are many counts of this clonotype. The chain joins TRBV5-1 to TRBJ2-1; 13 bases are a match to TRBD2. Trimming at V came to 4 bases and at J to 8 bases, leaving 12 bases not matched to a gene. Germline CDR1 is SGHRS and CDR2 is YFSETQ. The CDR3 totals 17 residues. The CDR3 here is CASSVGLAGAGIDEQFF. The CDR3 coding sequence is TGCGCCAGCAGCGTCGGACTAGCGGGAGCCGGAATCGATGAGCAGTTCTTC.

Worth noting for this clonotype: A read error may explain this, as a much larger clone is one base away. This chain connects TRBV24-1 to TRBJ1-1; D may be TRBD1 (5 bases). CDR1 KGHDR and CDR2 SFDVKD come from the germline V gene. CDR3 length: 18 amino acids. CDR3 coding DNA: TGTGCCACCAGTCATTTAAGGCGTGGGGGAGGTATCGACACTGAAGCTTTCTTT. This encodes CATSHLRRGGGIDTEAFF.